Described below is a single TCR beta chain sequence and its context. Its antigen remains unknown. Profiling relied on immunoSEQ multiplex PCR, and the TCRdb table lists in-frame clones only, not all of them. This sample has about 55,000 clones, with about 72% found just once. The sample belongs to a study of CD4+ T cells in melanoma. Whole-study findings and limits: In melanoma, neoantigen-specific CD4+ T cells reportedly differed in differentiation state. A reported correlation linked neoantigen-specific CD4+ T cells to CD8+, macrophage and B cell function.

Germline assignment: CDR1 SGHRS and CDR2 YFSETQ. The CDR3 runs to 16 residues. After removal of 1 base from V and 5 bases from J, the junction contained 8 bases not matched to a gene. The sequenced sample consisted of tumor tissue. The receptor's source is a human donor with melanoma. This chain uses TRBV5-1 with TRBJ2-3; 9 bases are shared with TRBD1. The DNA for the CDR3 is TGCGCCAGCAGCTTGAGGGGACAGGGATTCATAGATACGCAGTATTTT. Encoded protein: CASSLRGQGFIDTQYF.